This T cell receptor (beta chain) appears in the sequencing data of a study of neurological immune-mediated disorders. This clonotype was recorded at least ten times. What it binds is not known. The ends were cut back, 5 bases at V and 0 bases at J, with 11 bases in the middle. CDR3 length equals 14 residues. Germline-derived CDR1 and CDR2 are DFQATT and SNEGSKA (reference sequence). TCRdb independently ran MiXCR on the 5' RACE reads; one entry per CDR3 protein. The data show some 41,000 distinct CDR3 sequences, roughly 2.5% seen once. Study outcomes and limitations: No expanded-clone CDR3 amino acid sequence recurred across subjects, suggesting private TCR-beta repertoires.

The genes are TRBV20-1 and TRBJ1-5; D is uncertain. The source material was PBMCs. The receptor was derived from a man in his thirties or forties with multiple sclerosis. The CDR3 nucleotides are TGCAGTGCTGGAAGTCATAATAGCAATCAGCCCCAGCATTTT. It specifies CSAGSHNSNQPQHF.